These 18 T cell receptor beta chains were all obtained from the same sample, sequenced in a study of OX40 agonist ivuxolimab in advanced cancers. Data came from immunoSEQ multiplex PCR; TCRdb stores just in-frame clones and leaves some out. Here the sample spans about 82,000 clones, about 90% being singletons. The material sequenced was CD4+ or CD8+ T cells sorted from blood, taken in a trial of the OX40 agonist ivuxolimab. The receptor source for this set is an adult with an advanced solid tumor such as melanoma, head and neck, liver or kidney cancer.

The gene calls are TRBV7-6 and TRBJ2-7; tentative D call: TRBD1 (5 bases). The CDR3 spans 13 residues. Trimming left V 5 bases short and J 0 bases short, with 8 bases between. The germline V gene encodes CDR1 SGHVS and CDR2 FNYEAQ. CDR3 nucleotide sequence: TGTGCCAGCAGCCCCAGGGCCTCCTACGAGCAGTACTTC. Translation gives CASSPRASYEQYF. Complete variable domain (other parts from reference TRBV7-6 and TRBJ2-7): GAGVSQSPRYKVTKRGQDVALRCDPISGHVSLYWYRQALGQGPEFLTYFNYEAQQDKSGLPNDRFSAERPEGSISTLTIQRTEQRDSAMYRCASSPRASYEQYFGPGTRLTVT.

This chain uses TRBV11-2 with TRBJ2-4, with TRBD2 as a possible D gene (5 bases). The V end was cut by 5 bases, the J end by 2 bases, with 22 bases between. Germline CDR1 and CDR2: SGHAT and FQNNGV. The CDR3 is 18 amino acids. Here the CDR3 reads CASSPGRGGPLSKNIQYF. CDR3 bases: TGTGCCAGCAGCCCTGGACGGGGTGGCCCTCTATCCAAAAACATTCAGTACTTC.

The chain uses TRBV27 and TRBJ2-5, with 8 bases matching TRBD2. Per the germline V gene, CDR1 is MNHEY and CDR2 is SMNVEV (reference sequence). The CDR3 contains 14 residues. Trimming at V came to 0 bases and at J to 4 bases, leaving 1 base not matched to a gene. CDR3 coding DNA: TGTGCCAGCAGTTTATCCCGGGGGGGAGAGACCCAGTACTTC. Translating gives CASSLSRGGETQYF.

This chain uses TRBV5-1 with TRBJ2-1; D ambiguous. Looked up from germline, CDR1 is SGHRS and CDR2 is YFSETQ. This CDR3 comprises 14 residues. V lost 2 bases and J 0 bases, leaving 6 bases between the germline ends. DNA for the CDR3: TGCGCCAGCAGCTTAGCTAGCTCCTACAATGAGCAGTTCTTC. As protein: CASSLASSYNEQFF.

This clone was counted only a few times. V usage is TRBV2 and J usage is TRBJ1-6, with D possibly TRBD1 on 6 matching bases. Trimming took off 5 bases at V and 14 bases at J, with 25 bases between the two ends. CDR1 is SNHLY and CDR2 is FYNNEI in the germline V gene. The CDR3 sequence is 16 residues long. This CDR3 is CASSLPPGQTTGALHF. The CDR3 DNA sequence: TGTGCCAGCAGTCTCCCTCCGGGACAAACCACCGGAGCCCTCCACTTT.

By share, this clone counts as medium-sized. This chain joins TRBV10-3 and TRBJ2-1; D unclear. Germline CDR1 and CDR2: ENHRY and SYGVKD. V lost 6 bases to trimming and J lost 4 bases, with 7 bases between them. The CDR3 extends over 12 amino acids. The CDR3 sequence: CAIRTDYNEQFF. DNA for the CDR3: TGTGCCATCAGGACGGATTACAATGAGCAGTTCTTC.

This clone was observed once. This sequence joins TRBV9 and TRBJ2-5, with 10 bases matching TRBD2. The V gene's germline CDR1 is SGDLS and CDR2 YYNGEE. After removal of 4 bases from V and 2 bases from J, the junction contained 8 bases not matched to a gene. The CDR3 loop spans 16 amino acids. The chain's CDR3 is CASSTSSGGRQETQYF. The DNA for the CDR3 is TGTGCCAGCAGCACGTCTAGCGGGGGACGACAAGAGACCCAGTACTTC.

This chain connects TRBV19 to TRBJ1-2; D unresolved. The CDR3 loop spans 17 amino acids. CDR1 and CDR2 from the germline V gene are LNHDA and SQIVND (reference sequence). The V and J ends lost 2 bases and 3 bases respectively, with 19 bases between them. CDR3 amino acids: CASSITAESYFDYGYTF. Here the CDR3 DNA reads TGTGCCAGTAGTATAACGGCAGAGAGCTACTTCGACTATGGCTACACCTTC.

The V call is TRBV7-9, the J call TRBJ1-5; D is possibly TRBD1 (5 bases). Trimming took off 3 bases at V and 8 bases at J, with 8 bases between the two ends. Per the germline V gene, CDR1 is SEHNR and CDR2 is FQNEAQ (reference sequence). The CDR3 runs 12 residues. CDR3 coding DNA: TGTGCCAGCAGCTTCGGAGGGGAGCCCCAGCATTTT. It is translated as CASSFGGEPQHF.

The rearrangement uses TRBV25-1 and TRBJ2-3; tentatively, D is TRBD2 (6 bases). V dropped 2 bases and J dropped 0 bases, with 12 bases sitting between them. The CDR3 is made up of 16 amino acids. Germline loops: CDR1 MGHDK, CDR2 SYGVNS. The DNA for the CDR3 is TGTGCCAGCAGTGAAAACCCCGGGACTAGCACAGATACGCAGTATTTT. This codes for CASSENPGTSTDTQYF.

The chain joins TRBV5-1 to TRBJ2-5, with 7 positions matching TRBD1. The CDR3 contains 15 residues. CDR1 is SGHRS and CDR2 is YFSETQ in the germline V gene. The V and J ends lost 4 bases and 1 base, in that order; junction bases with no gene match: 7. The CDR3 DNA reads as TGCGCCAGCAGCATACTCGACAGGGCCCAAGAGACCCAGTACTTC. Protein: CASSILDRAQETQYF.

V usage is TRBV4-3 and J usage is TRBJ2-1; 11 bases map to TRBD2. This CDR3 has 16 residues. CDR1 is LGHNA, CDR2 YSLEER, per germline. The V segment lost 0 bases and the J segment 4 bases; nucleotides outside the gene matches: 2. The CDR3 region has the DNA TGCGCCAGCAGCCAAGATCCTAGCGGGGGGTACAATGAGCAGTTCTTC. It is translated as CASSQDPSGGYNEQFF.

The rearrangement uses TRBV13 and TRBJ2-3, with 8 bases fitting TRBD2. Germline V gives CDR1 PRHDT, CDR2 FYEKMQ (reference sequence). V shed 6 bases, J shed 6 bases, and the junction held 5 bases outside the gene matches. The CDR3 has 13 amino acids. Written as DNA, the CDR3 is TGTGCCAGCAGTCACGGGGGGGCGGATACGCAGTATTTT. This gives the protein CASSHGGADTQYF.

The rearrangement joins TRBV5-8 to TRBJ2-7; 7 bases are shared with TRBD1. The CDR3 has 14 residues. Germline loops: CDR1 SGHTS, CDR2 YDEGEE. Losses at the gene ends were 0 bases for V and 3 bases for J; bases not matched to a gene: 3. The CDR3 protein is CASSLDRGHYEQYF. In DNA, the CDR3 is TGTGCCAGCAGCTTGGACAGGGGTCACTACGAGCAGTACTTC.

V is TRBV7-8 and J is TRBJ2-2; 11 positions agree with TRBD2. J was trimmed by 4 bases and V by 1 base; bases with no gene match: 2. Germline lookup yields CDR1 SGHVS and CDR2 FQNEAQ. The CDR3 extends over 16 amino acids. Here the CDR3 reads CASSLGLAGGTGELFF. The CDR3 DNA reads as TGTGCCAGCAGCTTAGGGCTAGCGGGGGGCACCGGGGAGCTGTTTTTT. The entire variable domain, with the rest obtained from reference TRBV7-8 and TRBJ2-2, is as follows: GAGVSQSPRYKVAKRGQDVALRCDPISGHVSLFWYQQALGQGPEFLTYFQNEAQLDKSGLPSDRFFAERPEGSVSTLKIQRTQQEDSAVYLCASSLGLAGGTGELFFGEGSRLTVL.

The CDR3 region is CASSIPGQGSYEQYF. Here the CDR3 DNA reads TGTGCCAGTAGTATTCCCGGACAGGGATCCTACGAGCAGTACTTC. The chain has TRBV19 and TRBJ2-7; TRBD1 matches at 8 bases. V lost 3 bases, J lost 1 base, and 5 bases stayed unmatched. Looked up from germline, CDR1 is LNHDA and CDR2 is SQIVND (reference sequence). This CDR3 spans 15 amino acids.

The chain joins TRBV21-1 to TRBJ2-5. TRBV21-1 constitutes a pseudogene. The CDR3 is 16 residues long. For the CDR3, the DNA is TGTGCCAGCAGCAAAAAAAGGGGACGTACCCAAGAGACCCAGTACTTC. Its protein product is CASSKKRGRTQETQYF.

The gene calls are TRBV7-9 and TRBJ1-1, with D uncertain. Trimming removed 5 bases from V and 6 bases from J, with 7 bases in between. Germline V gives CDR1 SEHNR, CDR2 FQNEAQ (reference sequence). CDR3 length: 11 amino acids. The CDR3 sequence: CASSTPAEAFF. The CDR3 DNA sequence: TGTGCCAGCAGCACGCCCGCTGAAGCTTTCTTT.